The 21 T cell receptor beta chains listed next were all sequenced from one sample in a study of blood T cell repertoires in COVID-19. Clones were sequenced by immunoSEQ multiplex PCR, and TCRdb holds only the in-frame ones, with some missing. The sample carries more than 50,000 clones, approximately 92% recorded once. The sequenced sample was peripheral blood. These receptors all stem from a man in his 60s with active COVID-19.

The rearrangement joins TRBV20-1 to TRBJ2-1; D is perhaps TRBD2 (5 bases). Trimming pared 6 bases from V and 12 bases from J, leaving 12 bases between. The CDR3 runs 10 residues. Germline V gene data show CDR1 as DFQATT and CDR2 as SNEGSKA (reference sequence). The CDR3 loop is CSAWSAGQFF. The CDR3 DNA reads TGCAGTGCCTGGTCCGCGGGGCAGTTCTTC.

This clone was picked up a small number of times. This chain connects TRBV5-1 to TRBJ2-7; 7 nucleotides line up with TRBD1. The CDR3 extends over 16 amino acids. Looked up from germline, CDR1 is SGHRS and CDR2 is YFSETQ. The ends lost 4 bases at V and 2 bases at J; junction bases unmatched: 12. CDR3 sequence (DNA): TGCGCCAGCAGCACCGGGACAGTTCCTGGGCCCTACGAGCAGTACTTC. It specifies CASSTGTVPGPYEQYF.

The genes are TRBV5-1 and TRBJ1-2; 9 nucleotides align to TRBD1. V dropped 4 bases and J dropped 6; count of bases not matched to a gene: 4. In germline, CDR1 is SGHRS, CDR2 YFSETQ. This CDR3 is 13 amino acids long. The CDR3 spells CASSPRTGDGYTF. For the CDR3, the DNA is TGCGCCAGCAGCCCTAGGACAGGGGATGGCTACACCTTC.

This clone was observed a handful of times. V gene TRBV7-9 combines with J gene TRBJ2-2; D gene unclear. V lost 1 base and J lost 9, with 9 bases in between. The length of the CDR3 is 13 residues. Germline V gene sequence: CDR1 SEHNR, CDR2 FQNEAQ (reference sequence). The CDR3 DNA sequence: TGTGCCAGCAGCTTAGAACAGACCCGGGAGCTGTTTTTT. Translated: CASSLEQTRELFF.

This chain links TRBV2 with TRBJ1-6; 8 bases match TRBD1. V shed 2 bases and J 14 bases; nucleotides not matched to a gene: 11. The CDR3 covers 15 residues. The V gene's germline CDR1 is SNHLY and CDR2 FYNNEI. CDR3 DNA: TGTGCCAGCAGTGAACCCTGGACAGGGCGCGGGGCCCTCCACTTT. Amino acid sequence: CASSEPWTGRGALHF.

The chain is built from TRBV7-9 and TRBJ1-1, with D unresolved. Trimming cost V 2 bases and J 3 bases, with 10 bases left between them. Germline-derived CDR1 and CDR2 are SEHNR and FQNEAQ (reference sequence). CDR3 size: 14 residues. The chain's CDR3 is CASSLRGYDTEAFF. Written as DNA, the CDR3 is TGTGCCAGCAGCTTAAGAGGCTACGACACTGAAGCTTTCTTT.

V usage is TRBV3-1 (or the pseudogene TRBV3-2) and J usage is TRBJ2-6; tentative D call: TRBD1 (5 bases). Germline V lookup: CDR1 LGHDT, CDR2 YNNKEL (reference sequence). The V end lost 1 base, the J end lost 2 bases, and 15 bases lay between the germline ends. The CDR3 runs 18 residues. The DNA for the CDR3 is TGTGCCAGCAGCCAAGCGGTCAGGGTTCTAGCTGGGGCCAACGTCCTGACTTTC. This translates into CASSQAVRVLAGANVLTF.

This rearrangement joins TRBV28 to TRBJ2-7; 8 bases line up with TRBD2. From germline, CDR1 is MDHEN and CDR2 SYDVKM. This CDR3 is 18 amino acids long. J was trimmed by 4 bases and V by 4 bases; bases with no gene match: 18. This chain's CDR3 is CASSSREAAGTRLYEQYF. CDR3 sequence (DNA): TGTGCCAGCAGTTCCCGGGAGGCAGCCGGGACTAGGTTATACGAGCAGTACTTC.

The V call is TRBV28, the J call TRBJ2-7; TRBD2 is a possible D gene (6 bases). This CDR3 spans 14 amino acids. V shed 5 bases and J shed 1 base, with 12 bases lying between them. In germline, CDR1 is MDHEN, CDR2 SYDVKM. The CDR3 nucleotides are TGTGCCAGCAGTGCGCCGGGGGTGTCCTACGAGCAGTACTTC. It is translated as CASSAPGVSYEQYF.

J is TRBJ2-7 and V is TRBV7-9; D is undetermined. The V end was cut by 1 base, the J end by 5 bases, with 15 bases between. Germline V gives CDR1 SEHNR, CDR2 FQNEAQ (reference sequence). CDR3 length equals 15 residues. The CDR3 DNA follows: TGTGCCAGCAGCTTAGACTCTACTATCGTGGACGAGCAGTACTTC. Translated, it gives CASSLDSTIVDEQYF. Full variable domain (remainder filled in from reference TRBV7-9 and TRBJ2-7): DTGVSQNPRHKITKRGQNVTFRCDPISEHNRLYWYRQTLGQGPEFLTYFQNEAQLEKSRLLSDRFSAERPKGSFSTLEIQRTEQGDSAMYLCASSLDSTIVDEQYFGPGTRLTVT.

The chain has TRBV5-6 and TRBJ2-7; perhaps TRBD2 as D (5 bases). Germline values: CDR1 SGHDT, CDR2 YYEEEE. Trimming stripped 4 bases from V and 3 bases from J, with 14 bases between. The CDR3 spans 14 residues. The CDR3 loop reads CASSRLSGSYEQYF. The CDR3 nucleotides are TGTGCCAGCAGCCGTCTTTCGGGGAGCTACGAGCAGTACTTC.

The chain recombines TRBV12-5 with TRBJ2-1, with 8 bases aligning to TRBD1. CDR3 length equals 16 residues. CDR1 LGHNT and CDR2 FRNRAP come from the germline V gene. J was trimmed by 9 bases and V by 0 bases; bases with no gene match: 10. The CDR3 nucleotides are TGTGCTAGTGGTTTGGTATGGGGCGGGACAGGCCCTGAGCAGTTCTTC. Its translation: CASGLVWGGTGPEQFF.

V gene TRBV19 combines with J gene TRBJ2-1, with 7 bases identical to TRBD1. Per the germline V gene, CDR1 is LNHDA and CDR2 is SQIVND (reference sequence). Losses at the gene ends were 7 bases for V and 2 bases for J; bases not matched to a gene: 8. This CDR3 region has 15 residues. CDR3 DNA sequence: TGTGCCAGTACCTTACGGACAGGCACCTACAATGAGCAGTTCTTC. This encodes CASTLRTGTYNEQFF.

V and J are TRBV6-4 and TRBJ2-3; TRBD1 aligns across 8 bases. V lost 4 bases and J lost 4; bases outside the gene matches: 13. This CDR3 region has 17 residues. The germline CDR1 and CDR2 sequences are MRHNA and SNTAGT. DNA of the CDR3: TGTGCCAGCAGTGTCGGGACAGGCGCCTTAATCGCAGATACGCAGTATTTT. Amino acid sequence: CASSVGTGALIADTQYF.

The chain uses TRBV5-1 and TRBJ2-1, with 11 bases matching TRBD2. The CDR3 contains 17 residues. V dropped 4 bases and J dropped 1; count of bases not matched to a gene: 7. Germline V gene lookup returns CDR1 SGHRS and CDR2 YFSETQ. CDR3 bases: TGCGCCAGCAGCCTATTTAGCGGGAGGGCGTCCTACAATGAGCAGTTCTTC. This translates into CASSLFSGRASYNEQFF.

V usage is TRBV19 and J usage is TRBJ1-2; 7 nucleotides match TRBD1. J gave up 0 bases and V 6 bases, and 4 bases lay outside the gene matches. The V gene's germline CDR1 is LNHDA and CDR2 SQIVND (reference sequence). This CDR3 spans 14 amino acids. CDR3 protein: CASSFGQANYGYTF. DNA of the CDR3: TGTGCCAGTAGCTTCGGACAGGCTAACTATGGCTACACCTTC.

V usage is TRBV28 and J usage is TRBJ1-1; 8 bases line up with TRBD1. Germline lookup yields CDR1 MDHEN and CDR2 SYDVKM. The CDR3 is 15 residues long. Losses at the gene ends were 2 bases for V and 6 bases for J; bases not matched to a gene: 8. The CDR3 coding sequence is TGTGCCAGCAGTTTAAGGGGCAGGGGGCACCCTGAAGCTTTCTTT. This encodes CASSLRGRGHPEAFF.

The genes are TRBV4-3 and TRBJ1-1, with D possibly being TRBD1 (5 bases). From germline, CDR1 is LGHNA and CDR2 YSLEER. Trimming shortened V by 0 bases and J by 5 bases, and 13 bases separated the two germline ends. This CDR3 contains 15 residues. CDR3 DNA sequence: TGCGCCAGCAGCCAAGATACAGGTGAAGGGACTGAAGCTTTCTTT. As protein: CASSQDTGEGTEAFF.

CDR3 sequence: CASSHSGYRVGQGDTQYF. CDR3 in DNA: TGTGCCAGCAGCCATTCCGGCTACAGGGTCGGGCAGGGTGATACGCAGTATTTT. The chain has TRBV5-5 and TRBJ2-3, with D tentatively TRBD1 (6 bases). CDR1 and CDR2 from the germline V gene are SGHKS and YYEKEE (reference sequence). The V end lost 4 bases, the J end lost 6 bases, and 27 bases lay between the germline ends. The CDR3 totals 18 residues.

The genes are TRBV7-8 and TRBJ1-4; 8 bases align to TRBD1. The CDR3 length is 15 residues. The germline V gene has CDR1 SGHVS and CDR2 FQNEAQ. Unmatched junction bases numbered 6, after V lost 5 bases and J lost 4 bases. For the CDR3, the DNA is TGTGCCAGCAGCACCCGACAGGGGATTAATGAAAAACTGTTTTTT. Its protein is CASSTRQGINEKLFF. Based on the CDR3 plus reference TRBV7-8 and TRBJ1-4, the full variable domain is GAGVSQSPRYKVAKRGQDVALRCDPISGHVSLFWYQQALGQGPEFLTYFQNEAQLDKSGLPSDRFFAERPEGSVSTLKIQRTQQEDSAVYLCASSTRQGINEKLFFGSGTQLSVL.

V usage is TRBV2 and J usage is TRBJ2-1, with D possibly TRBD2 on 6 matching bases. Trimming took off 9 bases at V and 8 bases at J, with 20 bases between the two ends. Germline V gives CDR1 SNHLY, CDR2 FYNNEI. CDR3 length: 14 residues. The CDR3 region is CASRGTPHADEQFF. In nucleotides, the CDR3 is TGTGCCAGTCGCGGGACGCCACACGCGGATGAGCAGTTCTTC.